The sequence of this TCR beta chain was determined in a study of fetal regulatory T cell absence and autoimmunity. Study information: IPEX patients had exocrine pancreas autoimmunity without clinical diabetes.

Study findings and constraints: Antigen-driven pancreatic autoimmunity before birth in IPEX was inferred from oligoclonal enrichment. Some top pancreas TCR clones were over 100-fold enriched versus cord blood.

V lost 10 bases to trimming and J lost 6 bases; unmatched junction nucleotides: 10. The CDR3 is 13 amino acids. CDR1 and CDR2 (germline): MGHDK, SYGVNS. Produced via immunoSEQ multiplex PCR; TCRdb's table is partial and in-frame only. The table records about 46,000 clones, about 80% of them present only once. Note on this clone: Its antigen is not known.

The source is a newborn boy with IPEX syndrome. This chain links TRBV25-1 with TRBJ1-2; 8 bases agree with TRBD1. Material for sequencing was cord blood. The CDR3 nucleotides read TGTGCCACCAACCCAGGGGGCGTAGATGGCTACACCTTC. It encodes CATNPGGVDGYTF.